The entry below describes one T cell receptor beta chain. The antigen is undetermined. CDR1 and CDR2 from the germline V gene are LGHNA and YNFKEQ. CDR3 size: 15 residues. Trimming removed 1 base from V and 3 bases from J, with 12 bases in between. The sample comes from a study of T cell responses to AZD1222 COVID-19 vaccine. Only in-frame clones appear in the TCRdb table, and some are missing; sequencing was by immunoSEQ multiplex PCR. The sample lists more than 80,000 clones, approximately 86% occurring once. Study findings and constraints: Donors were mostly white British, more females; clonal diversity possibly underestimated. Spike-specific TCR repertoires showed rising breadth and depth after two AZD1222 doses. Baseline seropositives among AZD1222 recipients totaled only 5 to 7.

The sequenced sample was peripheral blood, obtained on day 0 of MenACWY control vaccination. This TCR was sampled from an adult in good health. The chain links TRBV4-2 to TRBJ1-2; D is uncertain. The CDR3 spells CASSQGVGGDYGYTF. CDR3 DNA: TGTGCCAGCAGCCAAGGGGTGGGTGGAGACTATGGCTACACCTTC.